The clone carrying this TCR beta chain was found a few times. Its target is unknown. TCRdb processed the 5' RACE reads anew with MiXCR; each CDR3 protein has one entry. The repertoire consists of around 610,000 distinct CDR3 sequences, with roughly 14% occurring once and the leading ten covering over 12%. This sample was taken from a study of T cells after yellow fever vaccination. Notes on the study in general: At approximately 95% for CD4 and about 91% for CD8, most primary-vaccination clones showed up again after the booster.

Losses at the gene ends were 4 bases for V and 3 bases for J; bases not matched to a gene: 9. The CDR3 contains 17 residues. CDR1 MNHNS and CDR2 SASEGT come from the germline V gene. The sequences come from PBMCs, collected on the day of the yellow fever booster vaccination. The genes are TRBV6-1 and TRBJ2-1; 10 bases are a match to TRBD2. The receptor comes from a man aged 30 to 45 who received the YFV17D yellow fever vaccine. CDR3 DNA: TGTGCCAGCAGTGGAGATCTAGCGGGAGAGAGCTACAATGAGCAGTTCTTC. Translation gives CASSGDLAGESYNEQFF.